The next 19 T cell receptor beta chains were all read from a single sample in a study of cytomegalovirus exposure and HLA in healthy donors. PCR primers comprised 60 Vbeta and 13 Jbeta primers. Some clones are missing from TCRdb's copy, which holds only in-frame ones; the method was immunoSEQ multiplex PCR. The table lists fewer than 200,000 clones, roughly 74% of them singletons. The sample was PBMCs. These receptors were taken from a woman aged 25-40 years in good health and CMV-seropositive.

The chain couples TRBV27 to TRBJ2-3; TRBD2 matches at 8 bases. CDR3 size: 15 residues. Germline V lookup: CDR1 MNHEY, CDR2 SMNVEV (reference sequence). V trimming: 4 bases; J trimming: 0 bases; junction bases outside the gene matches: 3. The CDR3 coding sequence is TGTGCCAGCAGTTGGCGGGGGGCCAGCACAGATACGCAGTATTTT. Its translation: CASSWRGASTDTQYF.

This clone turned up a few times. The V gene is TRBV5-1, the J gene TRBJ1-1, with 8 bases identical to TRBD1. Unmatched junction bases numbered 3, after V lost 3 bases and J lost 5 bases. The CDR3 is made up of 13 amino acids. CDR1 is SGHRS, CDR2 YFSETQ, per germline. The CDR3 region has the DNA TGCGCCAGCAGCTCGGACAGGGTGACTGAAGCTTTCTTT. Translation gives CASSSDRVTEAFF.

V usage is TRBV7-3 and J usage is TRBJ2-3; D gene ambiguous. This CDR3 has 15 residues. Germline loops: CDR1 SGHTA, CDR2 FQGTGA. V was clipped by 3 bases and J by 4 bases, with 14 bases between them. This chain's CDR3 is CASSFEGSGADTQYF. The CDR3 DNA follows: TGTGCCAGCAGCTTCGAAGGTTCAGGCGCAGATACGCAGTATTTT.

The chain is built from TRBV30 and TRBJ2-5, with D perhaps TRBD1 (5 bases). The V gene lost 4 bases and the J gene lost 2 bases, with 11 bases spanning the gap. CDR3 length: 13 amino acids. The germline gives CDR1 GTSNPN, CDR2 SVGIG (reference sequence). Written as DNA, the CDR3 is TGTGCCTGGACACAGGAGTTTCAAGAGACCCAGTACTTC. Translation: CAWTQEFQETQYF.

The chain recombines TRBV5-1 with TRBJ2-5; 14 bases align to TRBD2. The CDR3 spans 16 residues. Trimming at V came to 2 bases and at J to 5 bases, leaving 5 bases not matched to a gene. The germline V gene has CDR1 SGHRS and CDR2 YFSETQ. The CDR3 loop is CASSFSTSGRGETQYF. The CDR3 DNA reads TGCGCCAGCAGCTTTTCGACTAGCGGGAGGGGTGAGACCCAGTACTTC.

This clone was recorded only once. The chain couples TRBV19 to TRBJ1-2; D is perhaps TRBD1 (6 bases). Germline V gene lookup returns CDR1 LNHDA and CDR2 SQIVND (reference sequence). V shed 6 bases and J shed 3 bases, with 11 bases lying between them. The CDR3 runs 13 residues. Here the CDR3 reads CASRQGRDYGYTF. CDR3 DNA: TGTGCCAGTAGACAGGGTCGGGACTATGGCTACACCTTC.

The chain combines TRBV7-9 with TRBJ1-1; the match to TRBD1 covers 7 bases. There are 14 residues in the CDR3. CDR1 is SEHNR, CDR2 FQNEAQ, per germline (reference sequence). Trimming took 1 base from V and 4 from J; bases not matched to a gene: 3. CDR3 bases: TGTGCCAGCAGCTTAGAGACAGGGCGCACTGAAGCTTTCTTT. Residues: CASSLETGRTEAFF. Looking up the rest from reference TRBV7-9 and TRBJ1-1 gives the full variable domain: DTGVSQNPRHKITKRGQNVTFRCDPISEHNRLYWYRQTLGQGPEFLTYFQNEAQLEKSRLLSDRFSAERPKGSFSTLEIQRTEQGDSAMYLCASSLETGRTEAFFGQGTRLTVV.

This chain joins TRBV7-6 and TRBJ1-5; a possible D gene is TRBD1 (6 bases). V was trimmed by 5 bases and J by 0 bases, leaving 11 bases between them. CDR1 is SGHVS, CDR2 FNYEAQ, per germline. The CDR3 totals 15 residues. CDR3 DNA: TGTGCCAGCAGCGACGGGACACTTAGCAATCAGCCCCAGCATTTT. This encodes CASSDGTLSNQPQHF.

For the CDR3, the DNA is TGTGCCAGCAGTTACTCTACCCCCGGAAACATTCAGTACTTC. Translating it yields CASSYSTPGNIQYF. The chain joins TRBV6-6 to TRBJ2-4; unclear D gene. Trimming pared 0 bases from V and 6 bases from J, leaving 9 bases between. Germline V gene lookup returns CDR1 MNHNY and CDR2 SVGAGI (reference sequence). The CDR3 consists of 14 residues.

The rearrangement links TRBV19 to TRBJ2-1, with TRBD2 matching over 7 bases. With V trimmed by 8 bases and J by 8 bases, 18 bases remained unmatched. This CDR3 comprises 16 residues. CDR1 is LNHDA, CDR2 SQIVND, per germline (reference sequence). The CDR3: CASSPKGTSEDHEQFF. The DNA for the CDR3 is TGTGCCAGTTCCCCCAAGGGAACTAGCGAGGACCATGAGCAGTTCTTC.

This chain joins TRBV2 and TRBJ1-5; 8 bases line up with TRBD1. Germline V gene sequence: CDR1 SNHLY, CDR2 FYNNEI. There are 16 residues in the CDR3. J gave up 2 bases and V 5 bases, and 8 bases lay outside the gene matches. CDR3 residues: CASSPGTGSRNQPQHF. The CDR3 DNA sequence: TGTGCCAGCAGTCCCGGGACAGGTAGCCGCAATCAGCCCCAGCATTTT.

V and J are TRBV9 and TRBJ1-1; the match to TRBD1 covers 9 bases. J gave up 1 base and V 1 base, and 5 bases lay outside the gene matches. Germline CDR1 is SGDLS and CDR2 is YYNGEE. The CDR3 extends over 16 amino acids. CDR3 nucleotides: TGTGCCAGCAGCGTATTACAGGGGGCTCCGAACACTGAAGCTTTCTTT. Protein sequence: CASSVLQGAPNTEAFF.

The chain uses TRBV5-6 and TRBJ1-2; D is perhaps TRBD1 (5 bases). Germline V gene sequence: CDR1 SGHDT, CDR2 YYEEEE. CDR3 size: 14 residues. Trimming stripped 3 bases from V and 8 bases from J, with 17 bases between. For the CDR3, the DNA is TGTGCCAGCAGCTCTCCCGGGGGGGTCCGGGGCTACACCTTC. This gives the protein CASSSPGGVRGYTF.

The chain links TRBV7-3 to TRBJ2-1; 8 bases fit TRBD1. V lost 5 bases, J lost 2 bases, and 5 bases stayed unmatched. Per the germline V gene, CDR1 is SGHTA and CDR2 is FQGTGA. The CDR3 is 15 amino acids. The CDR3 coding sequence is TGTGCCAGCAGCCTTGGACAGGGAACCTACAATGAGCAGTTCTTC. It codes for CASSLGQGTYNEQFF.

The CDR3 sequence: CASSQLAGFSYEQYF. CDR3 DNA: TGCGCCAGCAGCCAATTGGCGGGGTTCTCCTACGAGCAGTACTTC. The V gene is TRBV4-1, the J gene TRBJ2-7, with a weak D call TRBD2 (6 bases). Germline CDR1 is MGHRA and CDR2 is YSYEKL. Trimming took off 2 bases at V and 0 bases at J, with 11 bases between the two ends. The CDR3 loop spans 15 amino acids.

The J gene is TRBJ1-1, the V gene TRBV7-3; D unclear. Germline CDR1 SGHTA, CDR2 FQGTGA. The CDR3 covers 12 residues. V was trimmed by 5 bases and J by 0 bases, leaving 4 bases between them. The chain's CDR3 is CASSEMNTEAFF. DNA for the CDR3: TGTGCCAGCAGCGAGATGAACACTGAAGCTTTCTTT.

The chain employs TRBV2 and TRBJ2-7, with 8 nucleotides matching TRBD2. Germline V gene data show CDR1 as SNHLY and CDR2 as FYNNEI. V shed 7 bases, J shed 3 bases, and the junction held 8 bases outside the gene matches. The CDR3 runs to 14 residues. The CDR3 sequence: CASIGGASHYEQYF. Here the CDR3 DNA reads TGTGCCAGCATCGGGGGGGCCAGCCACTACGAGCAGTACTTC. The variable domain in full, with the rest retrieved from reference TRBV2 and TRBJ2-7, is EPEVTQTPSHQVTQMGQEVILRCVPISNHLYFYWYRQILGQKVEFLVSFYNNEISEKSEIFDDQFSVERPDGSNFTLKIRSTKLEDSAMYFCASIGGASHYEQYFGPGTRLTVT.

The chain uses TRBV19 and TRBJ2-1; maybe TRBD2 (6 bases). Deletions cut 2 bases from V and 3 bases from J, with 11 bases between. CDR1 LNHDA and CDR2 SQIVND come from the germline V gene (reference sequence). This CDR3 has 15 residues. The CDR3 sequence: CASSIRQGGYNEQFF. For the CDR3, the DNA is TGTGCCAGTAGTATAAGGCAGGGAGGCTACAATGAGCAGTTCTTC.

There are many counts of this clone. The gene calls are TRBV4-1 and TRBJ2-1, with TRBD2 identical over 8 bases. This CDR3 is 15 amino acids long. The germline gives CDR1 MGHRA, CDR2 YSYEKL. Trimming at V came to 4 bases and at J to 3 bases, leaving 5 bases not matched to a gene. DNA for the CDR3: TGCGCCAGCAGCCCGGGAGGGCGGGGCTACAATGAGCAGTTCTTC. Its translation: CASSPGGRGYNEQFF.